This TCR beta chain was identified in a study of long-term antiretroviral therapy in people with HIV. At survey level, the immunoSEQ assay was run in its v3.0 version. The table came from immunoSEQ multiplex PCR; TCRdb's copy has only in-frame clones and leaves some out. Counted here are around 21,000 clones, 90% occurring once; the ten biggest clones make up 7.5% to 10%. CDR1 SQVTM and CDR2 ANQGSEA come from the germline V gene. With V trimmed by 6 bases and J by 6 bases, 5 bases remained unmatched. CDR3 length: 13 amino acids. This sequence originates from a woman aged 25 to 45 with HIV. The sequenced sample was unsorted PBMCs, obtained about 4.6 years before starting antiretroviral therapy. The V call is TRBV29-1, the J call TRBJ1-2; 12 nucleotides line up with TRBD1. Here the CDR3 DNA reads TGCAGCGTCCTGGGACAGGGGGCGGATGGCTACACCTTC. As protein: CSVLGQGADGYTF.